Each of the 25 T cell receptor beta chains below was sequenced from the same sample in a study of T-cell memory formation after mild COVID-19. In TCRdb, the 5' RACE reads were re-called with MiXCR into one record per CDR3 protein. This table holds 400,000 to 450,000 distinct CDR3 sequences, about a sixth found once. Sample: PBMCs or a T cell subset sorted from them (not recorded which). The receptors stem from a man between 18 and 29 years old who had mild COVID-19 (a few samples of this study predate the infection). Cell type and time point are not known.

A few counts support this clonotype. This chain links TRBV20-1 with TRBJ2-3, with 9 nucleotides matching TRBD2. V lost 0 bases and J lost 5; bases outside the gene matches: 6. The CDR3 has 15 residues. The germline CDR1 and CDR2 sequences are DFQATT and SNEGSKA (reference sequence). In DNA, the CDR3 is TGCAGTGCTAGAGACCAGCGGGGGGCGGGAGATACGCAGTATTTT. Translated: CSARDQRGAGDTQYF.

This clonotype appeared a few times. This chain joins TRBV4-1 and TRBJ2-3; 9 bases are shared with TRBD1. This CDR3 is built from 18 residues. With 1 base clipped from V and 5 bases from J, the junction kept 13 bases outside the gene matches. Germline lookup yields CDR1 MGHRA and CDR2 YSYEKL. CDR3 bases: TGCGCCAGCAGCCAAGTTCCGGGACAGGGAGATCGTGTAGATACGCAGTATTTT. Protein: CASSQVPGQGDRVDTQYF.

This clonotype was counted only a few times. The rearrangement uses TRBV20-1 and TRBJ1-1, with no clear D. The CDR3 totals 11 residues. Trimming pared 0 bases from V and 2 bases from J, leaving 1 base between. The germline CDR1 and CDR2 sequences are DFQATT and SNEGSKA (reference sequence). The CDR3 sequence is CSARDNTEAFF. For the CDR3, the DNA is TGCAGTGCTAGAGACAACACTGAAGCTTTCTTT.

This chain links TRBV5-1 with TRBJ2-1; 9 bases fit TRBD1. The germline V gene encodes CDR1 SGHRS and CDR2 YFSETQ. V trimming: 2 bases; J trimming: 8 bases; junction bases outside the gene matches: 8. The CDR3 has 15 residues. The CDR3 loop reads CASSLGHRGLDEQFF. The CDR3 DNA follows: TGCGCCAGCAGCTTAGGCCACAGGGGGCTGGATGAGCAGTTCTTC.

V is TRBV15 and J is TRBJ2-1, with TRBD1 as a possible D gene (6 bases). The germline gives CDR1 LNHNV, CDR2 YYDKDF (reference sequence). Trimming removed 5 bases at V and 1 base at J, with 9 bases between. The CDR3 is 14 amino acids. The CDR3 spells CATSFRGSYNEQFF. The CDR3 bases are TGTGCCACCAGCTTCAGGGGATCCTACAATGAGCAGTTCTTC.

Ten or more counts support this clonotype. In DNA form, the CDR3 reads TGTGCCAGCAGGCCGCGCCCTAGCGCCGGGGATGAGCAGTTCTTC. Its protein product is CASRPRPSAGDEQFF. The chain employs TRBV12-3 or TRBV12-4 and TRBJ2-1; possibly TRBD2 for D (6 bases). Trimming pared 6 bases from V and 8 bases from J, leaving 20 bases between. The CDR3 sequence is 15 residues long.

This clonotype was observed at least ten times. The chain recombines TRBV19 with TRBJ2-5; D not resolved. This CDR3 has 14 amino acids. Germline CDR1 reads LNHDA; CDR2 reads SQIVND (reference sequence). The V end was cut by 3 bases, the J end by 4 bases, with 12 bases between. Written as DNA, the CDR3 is TGTGCCAGTAGTATGGGTGGGCAGATAGAGACCCAGTACTTC. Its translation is CASSMGGQIETQYF.

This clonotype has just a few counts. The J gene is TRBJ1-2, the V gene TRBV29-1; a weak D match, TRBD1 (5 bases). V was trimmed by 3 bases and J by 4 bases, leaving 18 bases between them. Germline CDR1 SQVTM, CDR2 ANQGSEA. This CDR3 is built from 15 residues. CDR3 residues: CSVDLGQGGLYGYTF. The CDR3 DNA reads TGCAGCGTTGATCTGGGCCAGGGAGGCCTCTATGGCTACACCTTC. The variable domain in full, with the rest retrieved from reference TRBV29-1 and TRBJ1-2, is SAVISQKPSRDICQRGTSLTIQCQVDSQVTMMFWYRQQPGQSLTLIATANQGSEATYESGFVIDKFPISRPNLTFSTLTVSNMSPEDSSIYLCSVDLGQGGLYGYTFGSGTRLTVV.

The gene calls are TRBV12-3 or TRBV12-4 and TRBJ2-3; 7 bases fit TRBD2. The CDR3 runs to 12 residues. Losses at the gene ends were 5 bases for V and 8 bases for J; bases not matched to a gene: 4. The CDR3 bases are TGTGCCAGCAGTCTCCCGGGAGGTACGCAGTATTTT. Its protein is CASSLPGGTQYF.

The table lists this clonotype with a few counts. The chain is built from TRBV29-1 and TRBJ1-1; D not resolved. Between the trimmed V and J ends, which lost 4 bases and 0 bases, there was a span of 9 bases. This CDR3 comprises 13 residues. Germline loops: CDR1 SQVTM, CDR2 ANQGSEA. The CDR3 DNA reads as TGCAGCGTTGTAAGGCCGTTGAACACTGAAGCTTTCTTT. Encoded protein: CSVVRPLNTEAFF.

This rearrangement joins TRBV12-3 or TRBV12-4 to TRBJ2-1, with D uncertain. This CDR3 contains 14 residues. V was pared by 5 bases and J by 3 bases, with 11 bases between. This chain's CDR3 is CASSPGYGYNEQFF. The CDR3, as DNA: TGTGCCAGCAGTCCCGGGTACGGCTACAATGAGCAGTTCTTC.

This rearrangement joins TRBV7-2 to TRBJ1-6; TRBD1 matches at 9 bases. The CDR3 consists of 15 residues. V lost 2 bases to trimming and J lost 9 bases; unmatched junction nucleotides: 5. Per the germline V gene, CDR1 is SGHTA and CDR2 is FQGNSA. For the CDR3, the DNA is TGTGCCAGCAGCTTAATGAGGACAGGGGCTTCACCCCTCCACTTT. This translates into CASSLMRTGASPLHF.

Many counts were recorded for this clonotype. CDR3 sequence (DNA): TGTGCCAGCAGCCCGCATTATTCCGGGACTTTAAATGAGCAGTTCTTC. Protein sequence: CASSPHYSGTLNEQFF. The genes are TRBV7-8 and TRBJ2-1; D perhaps matches TRBD2 (6 bases). The CDR3 totals 16 residues. Germline assignment: CDR1 SGHVS and CDR2 FQNEAQ. The ends were cut back, 5 bases at V and 7 bases at J, with 21 bases in the middle.

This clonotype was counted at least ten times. This CDR3 reads CASSPRTGHGYTF. Here the CDR3 DNA reads TGTGCCAGCAGTCCTCGGACAGGTCATGGCTACACCTTC. This rearrangement joins TRBV12-3 or TRBV12-4 to TRBJ1-2; TRBD1 aligns across 7 bases. The CDR3 is made up of 13 amino acids. V lost 5 bases and J lost 6; bases outside the gene matches: 6.

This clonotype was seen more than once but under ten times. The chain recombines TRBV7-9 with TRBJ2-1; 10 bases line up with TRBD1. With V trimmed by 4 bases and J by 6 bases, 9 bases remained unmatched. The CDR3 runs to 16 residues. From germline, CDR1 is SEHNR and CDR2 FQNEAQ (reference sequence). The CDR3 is CASSSPDRGPSNEQFF. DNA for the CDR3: TGTGCCAGCAGCTCCCCCGACAGGGGGCCCTCCAATGAGCAGTTCTTC.

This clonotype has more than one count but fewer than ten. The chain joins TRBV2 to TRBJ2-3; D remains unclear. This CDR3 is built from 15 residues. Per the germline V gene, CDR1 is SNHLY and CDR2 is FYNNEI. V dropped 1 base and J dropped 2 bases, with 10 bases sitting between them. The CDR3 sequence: CASSEVLSSTDTQYF. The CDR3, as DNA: TGTGCCAGCAGTGAAGTTTTAAGTTCCACAGATACGCAGTATTTT.

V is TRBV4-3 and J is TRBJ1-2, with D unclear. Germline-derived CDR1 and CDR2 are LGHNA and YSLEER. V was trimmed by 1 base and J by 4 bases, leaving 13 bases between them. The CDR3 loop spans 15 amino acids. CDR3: CASSQAKSVVYGYTF. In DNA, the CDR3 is TGCGCCAGCAGCCAAGCGAAGTCGGTTGTCTATGGCTACACCTTC.

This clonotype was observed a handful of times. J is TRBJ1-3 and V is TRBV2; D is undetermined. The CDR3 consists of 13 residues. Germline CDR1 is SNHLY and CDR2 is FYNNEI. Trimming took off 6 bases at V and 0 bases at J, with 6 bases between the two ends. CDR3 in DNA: TGTGCCAGCAGGTCCGACTCTGGAAACACCATATATTTT. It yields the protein CASRSDSGNTIYF. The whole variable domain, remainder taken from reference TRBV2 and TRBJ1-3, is EPEVTQTPSHQVTQMGQEVILRCVPISNHLYFYWYRQILGQKVEFLVSFYNNEISEKSEIFDDQFSVERPDGSNFTLKIRSTKLEDSAMYFCASRSDSGNTIYFGEGSWLTVV.

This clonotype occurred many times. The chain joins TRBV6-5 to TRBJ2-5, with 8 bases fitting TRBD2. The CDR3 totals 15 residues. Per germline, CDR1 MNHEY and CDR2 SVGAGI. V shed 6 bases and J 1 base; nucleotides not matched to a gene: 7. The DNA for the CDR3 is TGTGCCAGCAGATTGTCCGGGACTAGCCAAGAGACCCAGTACTTC. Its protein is CASRLSGTSQETQYF.

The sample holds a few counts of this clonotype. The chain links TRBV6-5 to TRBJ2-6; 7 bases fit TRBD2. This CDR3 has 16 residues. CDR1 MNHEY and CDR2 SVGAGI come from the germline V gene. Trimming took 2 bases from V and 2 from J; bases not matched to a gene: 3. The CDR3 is CASSYGGEPGANVLTF. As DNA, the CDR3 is TGTGCCAGCAGTTACGGGGGGGAGCCTGGGGCCAACGTCCTGACTTTC.

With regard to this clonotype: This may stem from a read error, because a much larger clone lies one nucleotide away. CDR3 loop: CASSIAGPYNEQFF. As DNA, the CDR3 is TGTGCCAGCAGTATAGCGGGACCGTACAATGAGCAGTTCTTC. The V call is TRBV25-1, the J call TRBJ2-1, with TRBD2 matching over 8 bases. CDR1 and CDR2 (germline): MGHDK, SYGVNS. This CDR3 has 14 amino acids. The ends lost 5 bases at V and 4 bases at J; junction bases unmatched: 4. The complete variable domain, with remaining parts taken from reference TRBV25-1 and TRBJ2-1, reads EADIYQTPRYLVIGTGKKITLECSQTMGHDKMYWYQQDPGMELHLIHYSYGVNSTEKGDLSSESTVSRIRTEHFPLTLESARPSHTSQYLCASSIAGPYNEQFFGPGTRLTVL.

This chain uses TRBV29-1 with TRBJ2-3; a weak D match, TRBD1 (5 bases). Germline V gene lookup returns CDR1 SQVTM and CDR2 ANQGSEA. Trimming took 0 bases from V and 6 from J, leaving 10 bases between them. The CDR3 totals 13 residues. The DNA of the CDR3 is TGCAGCGTTGAAGATCGTGGGGCCGATACGCAGTATTTT. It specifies CSVEDRGADTQYF.

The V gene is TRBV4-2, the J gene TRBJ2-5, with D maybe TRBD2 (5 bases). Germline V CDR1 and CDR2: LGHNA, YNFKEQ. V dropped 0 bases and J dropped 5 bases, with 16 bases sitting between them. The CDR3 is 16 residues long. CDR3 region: CASSQDGNSWRETQYF. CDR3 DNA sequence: TGTGCCAGCAGCCAAGATGGGAATAGCTGGAGGGAGACCCAGTACTTC.

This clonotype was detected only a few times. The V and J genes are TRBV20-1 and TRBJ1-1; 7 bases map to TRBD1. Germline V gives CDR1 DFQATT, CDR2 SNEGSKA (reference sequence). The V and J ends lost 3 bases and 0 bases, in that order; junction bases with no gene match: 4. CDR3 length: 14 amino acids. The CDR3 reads CSARATGLNTEAFF. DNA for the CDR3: TGCAGTGCTAGGGCGACAGGGCTGAACACTGAAGCTTTCTTT.

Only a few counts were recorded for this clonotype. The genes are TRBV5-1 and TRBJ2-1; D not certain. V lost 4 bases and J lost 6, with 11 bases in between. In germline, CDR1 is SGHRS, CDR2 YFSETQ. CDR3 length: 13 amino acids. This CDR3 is CASSRTLGNEQFF. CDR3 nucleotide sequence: TGCGCCAGCAGCAGGACCCTGGGCAATGAGCAGTTCTTC.